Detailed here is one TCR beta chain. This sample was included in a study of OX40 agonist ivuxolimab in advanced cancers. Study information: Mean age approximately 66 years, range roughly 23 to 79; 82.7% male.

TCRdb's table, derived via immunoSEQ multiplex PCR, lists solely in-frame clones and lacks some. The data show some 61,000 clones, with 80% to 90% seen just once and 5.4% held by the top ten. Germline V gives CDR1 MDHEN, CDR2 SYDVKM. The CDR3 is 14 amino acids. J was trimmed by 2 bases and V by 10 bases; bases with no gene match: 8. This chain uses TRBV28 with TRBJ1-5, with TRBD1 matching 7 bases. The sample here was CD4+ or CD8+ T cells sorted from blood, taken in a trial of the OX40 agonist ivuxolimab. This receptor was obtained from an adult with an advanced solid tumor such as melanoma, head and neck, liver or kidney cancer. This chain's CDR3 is CATTTGKRNQPQHF. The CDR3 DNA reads TGTGCCACCACGACAGGGAAGCGCAATCAGCCCCAGCATTTT.